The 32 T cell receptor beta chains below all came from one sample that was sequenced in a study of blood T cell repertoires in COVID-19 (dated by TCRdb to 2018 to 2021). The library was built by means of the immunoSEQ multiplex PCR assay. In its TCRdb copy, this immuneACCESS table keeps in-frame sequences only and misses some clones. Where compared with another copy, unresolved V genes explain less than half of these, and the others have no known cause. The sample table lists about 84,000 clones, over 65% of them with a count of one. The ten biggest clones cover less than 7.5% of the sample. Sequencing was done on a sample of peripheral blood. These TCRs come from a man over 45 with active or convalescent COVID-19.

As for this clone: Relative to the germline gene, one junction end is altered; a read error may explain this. CDR3 loop: CASSLGGTETQYF. The CDR3 nucleotides are TGTGCTAGCAGCTTGGGAGGGACGGAGACCCAGTACTTC. This chain uses TRBV7-7 with TRBJ2-5; TRBD2 aligns across 7 bases. Germline CDR1 SSHAT, CDR2 FNYEAQ (reference sequence). The CDR3 totals 13 residues.

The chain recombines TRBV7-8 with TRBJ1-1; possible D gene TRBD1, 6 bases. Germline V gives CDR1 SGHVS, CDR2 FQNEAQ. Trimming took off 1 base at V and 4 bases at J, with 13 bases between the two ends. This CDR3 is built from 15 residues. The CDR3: CASSLGRQASTEAFF. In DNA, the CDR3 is TGTGCCAGCAGCTTAGGGAGACAGGCGAGCACTGAAGCTTTCTTT.

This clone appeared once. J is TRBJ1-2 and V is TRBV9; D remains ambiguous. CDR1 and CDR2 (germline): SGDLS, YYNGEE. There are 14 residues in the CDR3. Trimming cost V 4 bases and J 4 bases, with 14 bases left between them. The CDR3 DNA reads TGTGCCAGCAGCACCCGGACTGCAGCCTATGGCTACACCTTC. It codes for CASSTRTAAYGYTF.

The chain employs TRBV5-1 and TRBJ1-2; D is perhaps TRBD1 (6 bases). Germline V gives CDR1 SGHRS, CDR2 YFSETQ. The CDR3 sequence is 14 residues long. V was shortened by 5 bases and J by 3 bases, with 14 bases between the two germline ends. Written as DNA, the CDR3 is TGCGCCAGCAGTGGGACACGCCGGGACTATGGCTACACCTTC. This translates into CASSGTRRDYGYTF.

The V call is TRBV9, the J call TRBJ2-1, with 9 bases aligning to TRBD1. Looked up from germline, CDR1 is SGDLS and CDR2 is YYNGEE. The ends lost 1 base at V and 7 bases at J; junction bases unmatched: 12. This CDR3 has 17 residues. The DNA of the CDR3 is TGTGCCAGCAGCGTACCCCCAGGGGGACAGGGTTGGAATGAGCAGTTCTTC. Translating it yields CASSVPPGGQGWNEQFF.

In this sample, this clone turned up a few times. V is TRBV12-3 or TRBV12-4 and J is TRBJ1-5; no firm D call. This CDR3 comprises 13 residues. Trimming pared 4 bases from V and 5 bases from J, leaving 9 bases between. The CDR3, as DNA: TGTGCCAGCAGTTGGAACAGCTATCAGCCCCAGCATTTT. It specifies CASSWNSYQPQHF.

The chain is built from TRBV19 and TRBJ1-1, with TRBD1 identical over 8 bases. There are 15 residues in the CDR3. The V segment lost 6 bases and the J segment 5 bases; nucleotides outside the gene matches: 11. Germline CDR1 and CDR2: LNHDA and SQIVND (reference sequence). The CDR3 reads CASRGVTGGWTEAFF. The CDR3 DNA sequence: TGTGCCAGTAGGGGCGTTACAGGGGGATGGACTGAAGCTTTCTTT.

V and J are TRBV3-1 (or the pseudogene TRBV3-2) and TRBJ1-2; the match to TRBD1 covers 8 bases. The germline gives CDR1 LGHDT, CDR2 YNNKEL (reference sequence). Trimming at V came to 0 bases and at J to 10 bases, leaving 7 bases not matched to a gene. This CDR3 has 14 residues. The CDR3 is CASSQEPDRGVYTF. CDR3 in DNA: TGTGCCAGCAGCCAAGAACCAGACAGGGGAGTCTACACCTTC.

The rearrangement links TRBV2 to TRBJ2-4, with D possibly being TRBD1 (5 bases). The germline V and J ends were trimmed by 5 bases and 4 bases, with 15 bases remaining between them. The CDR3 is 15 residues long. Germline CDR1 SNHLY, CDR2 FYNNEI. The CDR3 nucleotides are TGTGCCAGCAGTCGGACAACCGGTACAAAAAACATTCAGTACTTC. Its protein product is CASSRTTGTKNIQYF.

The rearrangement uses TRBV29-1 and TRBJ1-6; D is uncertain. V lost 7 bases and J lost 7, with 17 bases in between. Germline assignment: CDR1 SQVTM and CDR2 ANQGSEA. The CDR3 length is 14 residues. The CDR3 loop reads CSAAFGGKNSPLHF. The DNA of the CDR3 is TGCAGCGCCGCATTCGGAGGCAAGAATTCACCCCTCCACTTT.

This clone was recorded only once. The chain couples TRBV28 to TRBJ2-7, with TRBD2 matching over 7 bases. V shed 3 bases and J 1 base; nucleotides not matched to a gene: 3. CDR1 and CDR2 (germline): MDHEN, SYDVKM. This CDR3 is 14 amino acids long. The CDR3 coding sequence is TGTGCCAGCAGTTTCCAGCGGGGTTCCTACGAGCAGTACTTC. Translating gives CASSFQRGSYEQYF.

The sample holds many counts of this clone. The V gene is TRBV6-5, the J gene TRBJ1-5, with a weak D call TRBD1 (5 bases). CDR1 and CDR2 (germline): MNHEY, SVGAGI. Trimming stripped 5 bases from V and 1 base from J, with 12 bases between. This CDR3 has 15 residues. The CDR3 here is CASSSGTGSNQPQHF. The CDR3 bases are TGTGCCAGCAGTAGCGGGACGGGGAGCAATCAGCCCCAGCATTTT.

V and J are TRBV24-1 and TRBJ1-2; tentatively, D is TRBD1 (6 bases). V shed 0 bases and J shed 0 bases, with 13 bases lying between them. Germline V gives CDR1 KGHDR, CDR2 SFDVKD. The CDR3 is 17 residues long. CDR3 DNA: TGTGCCACCAGTGATTTGACAGGGCTGGGCGCTAACTATGGCTACACCTTC. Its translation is CATSDLTGLGANYGYTF.

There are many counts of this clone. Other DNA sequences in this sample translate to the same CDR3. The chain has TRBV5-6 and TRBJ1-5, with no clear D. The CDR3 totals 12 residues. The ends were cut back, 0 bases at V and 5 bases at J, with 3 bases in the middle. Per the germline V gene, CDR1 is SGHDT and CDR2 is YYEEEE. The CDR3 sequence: CASSLADQPQHF. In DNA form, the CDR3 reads TGTGCCAGCAGCTTGGCCGATCAGCCCCAGCATTTT.

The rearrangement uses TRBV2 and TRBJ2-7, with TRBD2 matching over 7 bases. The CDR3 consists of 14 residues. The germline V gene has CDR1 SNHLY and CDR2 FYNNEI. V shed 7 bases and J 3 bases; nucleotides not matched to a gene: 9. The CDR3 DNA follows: TGTGCCAGCACCAAAAAGACTAGCCGCTACGAGCAGTACTTC. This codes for CASTKKTSRYEQYF.

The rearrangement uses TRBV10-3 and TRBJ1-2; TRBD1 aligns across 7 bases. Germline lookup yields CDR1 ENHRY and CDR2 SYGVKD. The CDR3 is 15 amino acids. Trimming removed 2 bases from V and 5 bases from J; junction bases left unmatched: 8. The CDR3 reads CAISEPGDSAYGYTF. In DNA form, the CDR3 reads TGTGCCATCAGTGAGCCGGGGGACAGCGCGTATGGCTACACCTTC.

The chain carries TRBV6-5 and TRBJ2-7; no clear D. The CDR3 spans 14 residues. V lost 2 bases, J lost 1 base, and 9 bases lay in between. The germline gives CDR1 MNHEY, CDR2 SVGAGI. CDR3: CASSYGGTSYEQYF. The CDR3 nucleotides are TGTGCCAGCAGTTACGGCGGCACATCCTACGAGCAGTACTTC.

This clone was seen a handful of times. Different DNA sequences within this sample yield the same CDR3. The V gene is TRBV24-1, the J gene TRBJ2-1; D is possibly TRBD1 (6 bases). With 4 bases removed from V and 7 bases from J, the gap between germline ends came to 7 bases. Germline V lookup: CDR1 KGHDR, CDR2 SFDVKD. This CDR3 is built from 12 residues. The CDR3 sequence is CATSDRGNEQFF. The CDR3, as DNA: TGTGCCACCAGTGACAGGGGAAATGAGCAGTTCTTC.

CDR3 residues: CASSTSSFGAGEKAFF. DNA of the CDR3: TGTGCCAGTAGTACCTCGTCTTTCGGGGCAGGGGAGAAAGCTTTCTTT. This sequence joins TRBV19 and TRBJ1-1; a possible D gene is TRBD1 (6 bases). The ends were cut back, 4 bases at V and 9 bases at J, with 24 bases in the middle. The germline CDR1 and CDR2 sequences are LNHDA and SQIVND (reference sequence). The CDR3 sequence is 16 residues long.

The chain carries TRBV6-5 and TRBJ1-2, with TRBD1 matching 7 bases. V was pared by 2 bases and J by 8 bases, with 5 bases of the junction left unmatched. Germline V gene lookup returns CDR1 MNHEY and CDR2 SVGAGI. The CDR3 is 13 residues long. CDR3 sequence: CASSYRQGRGYTF. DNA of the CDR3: TGTGCCAGCAGTTACCGACAGGGTAGGGGCTACACCTTC.

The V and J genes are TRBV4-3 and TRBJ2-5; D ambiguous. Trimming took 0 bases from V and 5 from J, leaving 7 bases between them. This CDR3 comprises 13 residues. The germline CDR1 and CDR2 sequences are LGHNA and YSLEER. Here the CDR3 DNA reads TGCGCCAGCAGCCAAGATAGGAGTGAGACCCAGTACTTC. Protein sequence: CASSQDRSETQYF.

CDR3 in DNA: TGTGCCAGTCGGAAGGGGCAGGTAGACTCTGGAAACACCATATATTTT. As protein: CASRKGQVDSGNTIYF. V is TRBV19 and J is TRBJ1-3; a possible D gene is TRBD1 (5 bases). CDR1 is LNHDA, CDR2 SQIVND, per germline (reference sequence). The V and J ends lost 8 bases and 0 bases respectively, with 17 bases between them. The CDR3 is 16 amino acids.

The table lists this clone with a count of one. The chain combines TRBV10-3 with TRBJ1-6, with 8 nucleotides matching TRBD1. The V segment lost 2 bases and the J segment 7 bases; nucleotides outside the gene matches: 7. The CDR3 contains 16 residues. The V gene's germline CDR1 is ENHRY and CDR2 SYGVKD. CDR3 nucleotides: TGTGCCATCAGTGAGAGTACAGGGGGAGAGAATTCACCCCTCCACTTT. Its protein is CAISESTGGENSPLHF.

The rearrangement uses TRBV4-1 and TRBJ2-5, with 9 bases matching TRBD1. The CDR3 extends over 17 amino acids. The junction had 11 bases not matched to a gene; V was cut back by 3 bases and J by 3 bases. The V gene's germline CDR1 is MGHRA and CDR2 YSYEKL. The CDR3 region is CASSHTFPGQGKETQYF. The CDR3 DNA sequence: TGCGCCAGCAGCCATACTTTCCCGGGACAGGGAAAAGAGACCCAGTACTTC.

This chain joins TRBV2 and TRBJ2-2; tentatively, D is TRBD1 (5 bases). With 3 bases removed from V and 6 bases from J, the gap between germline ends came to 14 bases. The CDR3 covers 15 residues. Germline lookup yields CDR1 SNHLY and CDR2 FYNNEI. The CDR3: CASSDFGAGPGELFF. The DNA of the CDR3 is TGTGCCAGCAGTGATTTTGGGGCAGGGCCCGGGGAGCTGTTTTTT.

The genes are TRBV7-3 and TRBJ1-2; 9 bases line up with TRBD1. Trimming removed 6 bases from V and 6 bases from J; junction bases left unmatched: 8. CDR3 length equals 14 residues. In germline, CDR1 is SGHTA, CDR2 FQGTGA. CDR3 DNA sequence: TGTGCCAGCAGTTATACGGGACAGGGCGATGGCTACACCTTC. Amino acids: CASSYTGQGDGYTF.

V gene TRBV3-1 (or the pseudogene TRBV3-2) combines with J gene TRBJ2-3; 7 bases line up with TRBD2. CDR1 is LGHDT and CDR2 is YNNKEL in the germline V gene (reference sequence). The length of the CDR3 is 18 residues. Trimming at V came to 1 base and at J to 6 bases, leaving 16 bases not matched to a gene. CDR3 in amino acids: CASSQAVVGSGSSDTQYF. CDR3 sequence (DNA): TGTGCCAGCAGCCAAGCCGTGGTAGGTAGCGGGTCAAGCGATACGCAGTATTTT.

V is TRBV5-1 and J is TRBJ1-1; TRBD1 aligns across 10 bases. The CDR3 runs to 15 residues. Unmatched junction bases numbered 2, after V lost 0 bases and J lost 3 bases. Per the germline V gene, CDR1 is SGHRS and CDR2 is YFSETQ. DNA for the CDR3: TGCGCCAGCAGCTTGGGGGGACAGGGGTACACTGAAGCTTTCTTT. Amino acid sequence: CASSLGGQGYTEAFF.

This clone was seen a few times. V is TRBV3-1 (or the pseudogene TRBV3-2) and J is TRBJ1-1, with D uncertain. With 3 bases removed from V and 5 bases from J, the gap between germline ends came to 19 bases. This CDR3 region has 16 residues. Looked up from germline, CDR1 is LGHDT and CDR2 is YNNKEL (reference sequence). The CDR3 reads CASSHGFGVGGTEAFF. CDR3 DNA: TGTGCCAGCAGCCATGGTTTTGGGGTGGGAGGAACTGAAGCTTTCTTT.

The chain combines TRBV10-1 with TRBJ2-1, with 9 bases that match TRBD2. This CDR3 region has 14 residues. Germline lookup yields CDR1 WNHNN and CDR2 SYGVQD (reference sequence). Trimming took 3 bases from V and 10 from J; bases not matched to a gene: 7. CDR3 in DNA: TGCGCCAGCAGTGATAGCGGGGGTAGGCGGGAGCAGTTCTTC. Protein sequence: CASSDSGGRREQFF.

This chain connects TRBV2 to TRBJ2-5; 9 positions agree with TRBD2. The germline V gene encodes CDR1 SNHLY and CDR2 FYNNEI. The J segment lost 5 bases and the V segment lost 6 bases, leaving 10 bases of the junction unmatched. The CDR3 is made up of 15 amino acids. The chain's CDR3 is CASRRRGGPGETQYF. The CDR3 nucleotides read TGTGCCAGCAGACGGCGGGGGGGCCCGGGTGAGACCCAGTACTTC.

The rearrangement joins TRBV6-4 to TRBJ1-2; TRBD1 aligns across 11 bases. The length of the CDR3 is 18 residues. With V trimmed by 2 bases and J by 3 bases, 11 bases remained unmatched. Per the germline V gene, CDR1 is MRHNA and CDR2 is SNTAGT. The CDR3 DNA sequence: TGTGCCAGCAGTGACCCCCAAACGGACAGGGGGCGTTACTATGGCTACACCTTC. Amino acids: CASSDPQTDRGRYYGYTF.